This T cell receptor (beta chain) was retrieved from a study of T-cell memory formation after mild COVID-19. Trimming took off 0 bases at V and 7 bases at J, with 13 bases between the two ends. Germline assignment: CDR1 SEHNR and CDR2 FQNEAQ (reference sequence). The CDR3 has 15 amino acids. TCRdb used MiXCR to reprocess the 5' RACE reads, holding one entry per CDR3 protein. Of more than 100,000 distinct CDR3 sequences in the sample, about 6% are singletons; the top ten hold about 2.2%. The study, taken as a whole, reports: Day 15 to 85 contracting clones showed balanced CD4/CD8; later expanders leaned CD4+. CD4+ contracting clones were found mainly in CM and EM, and CD8+ ones in EMRA.

This clonotype appeared many times. Antigen unknown. Material: PBMCs or a T cell subset sorted from them (not recorded which). The rearrangement uses TRBV7-9 and TRBJ2-1, with D possibly TRBD2 on 5 matching bases. This sequence was found in an adult woman who had mild COVID-19 (a few samples of this study predate the infection). Cell type and time point are not known. The CDR3 bases are TGTGCCAGCAGCTTAGCGGGAGTGTCTGGGAATGAGCAGTTCTTC. Protein sequence: CASSLAGVSGNEQFF.